This paragraph covers one T cell receptor beta chain sequence. Assignment of participants to cohorts was predicated upon participant-reported clinical history. The protocol was immunoSEQ multiplex PCR, while the TCRdb copy is restricted to in-frame clones and leaves out a portion. The data contain 150,000 to 200,000 clones, about 83% of them seen just once; the ten biggest clones take up 7% to 10%. This record comes from a study of blood T cell repertoires in COVID-19. Germline V gene lookup returns CDR1 SGHDT and CDR2 YYEEEE. Between the trimmed V and J ends, which lost 1 base and 5 bases, there was a span of 15 bases. The CDR3 runs to 15 residues.

Sequencing was performed on PBMCs or T cells enriched from blood (not recorded which). The source of this sequence is a woman under 40 who had recovered from COVID-19. V is TRBV5-6 and J is TRBJ1-2; no reliable D call. CDR3 coding DNA: TGTGCCAGCAGCTTGCGACTCTCGGAATTTTATGGCTACACCTTC. Translated: CASSLRLSEFYGYTF.